Within the sample, the clone carrying this TCR beta chain is medium-sized. The CDR3 contains 15 residues. Germline CDR1 reads LGHNA; CDR2 reads YSLEER. V was pared by 0 bases and J by 5 bases, with 11 bases between. This entry is derived from a study of cytomegalovirus exposure and HLA in healthy donors. The PCR made use of 60 Vbeta and 13 Jbeta primers. Method: immunoSEQ multiplex PCR; TCRdb's copy keeps in-frame clones and lacks some. Of roughly 65,000 clones listed, roughly 75% were seen once; the top ten hold about 4.1%. This chain links TRBV4-3 with TRBJ1-3; maybe TRBD1 (6 bases). The specimen sequenced was PBMCs. The clonotype comes from a woman aged 25-40 years in good health and CMV-seronegative. DNA of the CDR3: TGCGCCAGCAGCCAAGATACAGGGACGCGAAACACCATATATTTT. Residues: CASSQDTGTRNTIYF.